This T cell receptor (beta chain) was captured in a study of blood T cell repertoires in COVID-19. The CDR3 extends over 14 residues, inclusive of both ends. CDR1 and CDR2 (germline): SNHLY, FYNNEI. Self-reported history from a screening survey and questionnaire set each donor's cohort. Remarks on this clone: Because the CDR3's place on the DNA is in doubt, the DNA is left out and the CDR3 is given as listed by TCRdb.

As originally analysed: Researchers report that nucleated cell counts were estimated from reference gene primer amplification. The repertoire was sequenced with immunoSEQ multiplex PCR; TCRdb's copy has only in-frame clones and lacks some. V and J calls and clone size are those listed in that table; D and trimming were worked out from the DNA. The sample comprises a few hundred thousand clones, over 80% of which are singletons, and about 5% rests with the top ten. The TCR was taken from a man in his thirties or forties who had recovered from COVID-19. The chain has TRBV2 and TRBJ1-6; the table calls TRBD1, which could not be checked here. Sequencing was carried out using PBMCs or T cells enriched from blood (not recorded which). CDR3 loop: CASSSSTANSPLHF.